The next 23 T cell receptor beta chains were all read from a single sample in a study of blood T cell repertoires in COVID-19. Sequenced by immunoSEQ multiplex PCR; TCRdb stores in-frame clones only, minus some. The repertoire includes 85,000 to 95,000 clones, 80% to 90% of them detected once, and roughly 7.1% sits in the top ten. The sequenced sample consisted of peripheral blood. Every receptor here comes from a human donor with acute or convalescent COVID-19. The donor label of this sample is uncertain.

V is TRBV5-4 and J is TRBJ2-5; 9 bases map to TRBD2. Germline assignment: CDR1 SGHNT and CDR2 YYREEE (reference sequence). The V gene end was trimmed by 0 bases and the J gene end by 2 bases; junction bases not matched to a gene: 5. This CDR3 comprises 16 residues. The chain's CDR3 is CASSLGWLAGQETQYF. The CDR3 DNA is TGTGCCAGCAGCTTGGGGTGGCTAGCGGGGCAAGAGACCCAGTACTTC.

V is TRBV7-2 and J is TRBJ1-1; the D is unclear. The V and J ends lost 2 bases and 6 bases respectively, with 13 bases between them. This CDR3 comprises 14 residues. Germline V lookup: CDR1 SGHTA, CDR2 FQGNSA. The CDR3 loop reads CASSLFGVRAEAFF. The DNA of the CDR3 is TGTGCCAGCAGCTTATTCGGGGTTCGCGCTGAAGCTTTCTTT.

The chain is built from TRBV28 and TRBJ1-6; 8 bases agree with TRBD1. Per germline, CDR1 MDHEN and CDR2 SYDVKM. Unmatched junction bases numbered 5, after V lost 6 bases and J lost 4 bases. CDR3 length equals 15 residues. CDR3 nucleotides: TGTGCCAGCAGGACGGGGACAGGATATAATTCACCCCTCCACTTT. Its protein is CASRTGTGYNSPLHF.

The J gene is TRBJ2-1, the V gene TRBV28; D is undetermined. V was shortened by 5 bases and J by 7 bases, with 6 bases between the two germline ends. The CDR3 length is 11 residues. CDR1 and CDR2 from the germline V gene are MDHEN and SYDVKM. CDR3 sequence (DNA): TGTGCCAGCAGTGTACTGAATGAGCAGTTCTTC. It specifies CASSVLNEQFF.

The V gene is TRBV4-2, the J gene TRBJ1-4; TRBD1 matches 8 bases. CDR1 is LGHNA, CDR2 YNFKEQ, per germline. After removal of 0 bases from V and 4 bases from J, the junction contained 4 bases not matched to a gene. The CDR3 is 16 residues long. The DNA of the CDR3 is TGTGCCAGCAGCCAAGACAGGGGGCCTTTTAATGAAAAACTGTTTTTT. Its translation is CASSQDRGPFNEKLFF.

The V call is TRBV18, the J call TRBJ2-3; D may be TRBD2 (6 bases). The V gene's germline CDR1 is KGHSH and CDR2 LQKENI. The CDR3 spans 16 residues. The V end lost 3 bases, the J end lost 5 bases, and 18 bases lay between the germline ends. This chain's CDR3 is CASSPLRDSGRDTQYF. The DNA for the CDR3 is TGTGCCAGCTCACCGCTCCGGGACTCCGGCCGAGATACGCAGTATTTT.

The genes are TRBV2 and TRBJ2-3; D gene unclear. Trimming stripped 6 bases from V and 4 bases from J, with 8 bases between. In germline, CDR1 is SNHLY, CDR2 FYNNEI. This CDR3 spans 12 amino acids. DNA for the CDR3: TGTGCCAGCAGGATGACATCAGATACGCAGTATTTT. This sequence encodes CASRMTSDTQYF.

The rearrangement uses TRBV11-2 and TRBJ2-3; possibly TRBD2 for D (6 bases). Germline CDR1 and CDR2: SGHAT and FQNNGV. The CDR3 runs 13 residues. The V end lost 5 bases, the J end lost 8 bases, and 14 bases lay between the germline ends. The CDR3 coding sequence is TGTGCCAGCAGCCTTTTGGGACTTGTTACGCAGTATTTT. Translating it yields CASSLLGLVTQYF.

This chain joins TRBV11-1 and TRBJ2-5; 9 nucleotides agree with TRBD2. Germline trimming cut 0 bases from V and 5 bases from J; bases unmatched to any gene: 7. CDR3 length equals 16 residues. The V gene's germline CDR1 is SGHAT and CDR2 FQDESV (reference sequence). CDR3 DNA sequence: TGTGCCAGCAGCTTAGCTTTTGGCGGGGGGGCGGAGACCCAGTACTTC. Translation: CASSLAFGGGAETQYF.

The chain joins TRBV5-1 to TRBJ1-3, with D maybe TRBD1 (5 bases). CDR3 length equals 15 residues. CDR1 and CDR2 from the germline V gene are SGHRS and YFSETQ. The V end was cut by 5 bases, the J end by 0 bases, with 12 bases between. CDR3 loop: CASRADSASGNTIYF. The DNA of the CDR3 is TGCGCCAGCAGAGCCGACAGTGCCTCTGGAAACACCATATATTTT.

This clone has a single count. The chain couples TRBV5-1 to TRBJ2-2, with 8 nucleotides matching TRBD2. CDR3 length equals 15 residues. V shed 0 bases, J shed 6 bases, and the junction held 4 bases outside the gene matches. Germline V gene lookup returns CDR1 SGHRS and CDR2 YFSETQ. CDR3 nucleotide sequence: TGCGCCAGCAGCTTGGTCGGGGGGGCACCCGGGGAGCTGTTTTTT. Amino acid sequence: CASSLVGGAPGELFF.

V usage is TRBV15 and J usage is TRBJ2-5; D is possibly TRBD1 (6 bases). Germline CDR1 LNHNV, CDR2 YYDKDF (reference sequence). Trimming stripped 3 bases from V and 2 bases from J, with 22 bases between. The CDR3 totals 18 residues. In nucleotides, the CDR3 is TGTGCCACCAGCAGTGGGGCCCTAGGGGGTGTGGTACAAGAGACCCAGTACTTC. It encodes CATSSGALGGVVQETQYF.

This rearrangement joins TRBV14 to TRBJ2-2; possible D gene TRBD1, 5 bases. This CDR3 is 13 amino acids long. Germline CDR1 and CDR2: SGHDN and FVKESK. V was shortened by 4 bases and J by 4 bases, with 7 bases between the two germline ends. CDR3 protein: CASSPRVTGELFF. The CDR3 DNA sequence: TGTGCCAGCAGCCCCAGGGTCACCGGGGAGCTGTTTTTT. Together with reference TRBV14 and TRBJ2-2, the CDR3 gives the full variable domain: EAGVTQFPSHSVIEKGQTVTLRCDPISGHDNLYWYRRVMGKEIKFLLHFVKESKQDESGMPNNRFLAERTGGTYSTLKVQPAELEDSGVYFCASSPRVTGELFFGEGSRLTVL.

The chain couples TRBV15 to TRBJ1-2; 9 bases match TRBD1. The CDR3 covers 17 residues. J gave up 6 bases and V 0 bases, and 11 bases lay outside the gene matches. Germline V CDR1 and CDR2: LNHNV, YYDKDF (reference sequence). The CDR3 nucleotides are TGTGCCACCAGCAGAGACCTCTTGACAGGGGGACTCGATGGCTACACCTTC. As protein: CATSRDLLTGGLDGYTF.

The V and J genes are TRBV27 and TRBJ1-5; 8 bases are shared with TRBD1. The V gene's germline CDR1 is MNHEY and CDR2 SMNVEV (reference sequence). V trimming: 1 base; J trimming: 9 bases; junction bases outside the gene matches: 8. The CDR3 covers 15 residues. CDR3 region: CASSLYPGGDGPQHF. DNA for the CDR3: TGTGCCAGCAGTTTATACCCAGGGGGCGACGGGCCCCAGCATTTT.

The rearrangement joins TRBV11-3 to TRBJ1-6; 8 positions match TRBD1. This CDR3 contains 15 residues. V trimming: 5 bases; J trimming: 2 bases; junction bases outside the gene matches: 2. Germline V CDR1 and CDR2: SGHNT, YENEEA. DNA for the CDR3: TGTGCCAGCAGCCCACAGGGGGCCTATAATTCACCCCTCCACTTT. Translated: CASSPQGAYNSPLHF.

The chain couples TRBV13 to TRBJ1-3; D may be TRBD1 (5 bases). The V gene's germline CDR1 is PRHDT and CDR2 FYEKMQ (reference sequence). The CDR3 totals 15 residues. V was cut by 4 bases and J by 0 bases, with 10 bases left in between. The CDR3 is CASSSEGASGNTIYF. CDR3 in DNA: TGTGCCAGCAGCTCTGAAGGGGCCTCTGGAAACACCATATATTTT.

A few counts support this clone. The chain combines TRBV29-1 with TRBJ2-3; 7 nucleotides agree with TRBD1. CDR3 size: 14 residues. Trimming removed 6 bases from V and 2 bases from J; junction bases left unmatched: 8. CDR1 is SQVTM and CDR2 is ANQGSEA in the germline V gene. CDR3 in amino acids: CSVDRVRNTDTQYF. The CDR3 region has the DNA TGCAGCGTCGACAGGGTGCGTAACACAGATACGCAGTATTTT.

V is TRBV6-5 and J is TRBJ2-5, with D perhaps TRBD1 (5 bases). V dropped 9 bases and J dropped 4 bases, with 12 bases sitting between them. The CDR3 spans 12 residues. Germline CDR1 is MNHEY and CDR2 is SVGAGI. The CDR3 spells CASHPGSETQYF. The DNA for the CDR3 is TGTGCCAGTCACCCAGGGTCAGAGACCCAGTACTTC.

V usage is TRBV11-2 and J usage is TRBJ1-4; unclear D gene. V was shortened by 4 bases and J by 2 bases, with 17 bases between the two germline ends. The CDR3 has 17 residues. The V gene's germline CDR1 is SGHAT and CDR2 FQNNGV. The DNA of the CDR3 is TGTGCCAGCAGCTCGACGGGAAAAAAGGCGACTAATGAAAAACTGTTTTTT. As protein: CASSSTGKKATNEKLFF.

The gene calls are TRBV5-6 and TRBJ2-7; 7 nucleotides agree with TRBD2. The V gene end was trimmed by 3 bases and the J gene end by 7 bases; junction bases not matched to a gene: 1. The CDR3 sequence is 11 residues long. Looked up from germline, CDR1 is SGHDT and CDR2 is YYEEEE. CDR3 loop: CASSSGGEQYF. The CDR3 nucleotides read TGTGCCAGCAGCTCGGGGGGTGAGCAGTACTTC.

This chain uses TRBV5-1 with TRBJ1-4, with D maybe TRBD1 (6 bases). Trimming stripped 7 bases from V and 7 bases from J, with 14 bases between. Germline V gives CDR1 SGHRS, CDR2 YFSETQ. The CDR3 consists of 13 residues. CDR3 loop: CASQRGAGEKLFF. The DNA of the CDR3 is TGCGCCAGCCAGCGGGGGGCGGGTGAAAAACTGTTTTTT.

The chain carries TRBV5-1 and TRBJ2-7; 9 positions agree with TRBD1. V dropped 3 bases and J dropped 2; count of bases not matched to a gene: 3. Germline V CDR1 and CDR2: SGHRS, YFSETQ. CDR3 length: 14 residues. CDR3 bases: TGCGCCAGCAGCTGGGGACAGGGACCCTACGAGCAGTACTTC. Its translation: CASSWGQGPYEQYF.